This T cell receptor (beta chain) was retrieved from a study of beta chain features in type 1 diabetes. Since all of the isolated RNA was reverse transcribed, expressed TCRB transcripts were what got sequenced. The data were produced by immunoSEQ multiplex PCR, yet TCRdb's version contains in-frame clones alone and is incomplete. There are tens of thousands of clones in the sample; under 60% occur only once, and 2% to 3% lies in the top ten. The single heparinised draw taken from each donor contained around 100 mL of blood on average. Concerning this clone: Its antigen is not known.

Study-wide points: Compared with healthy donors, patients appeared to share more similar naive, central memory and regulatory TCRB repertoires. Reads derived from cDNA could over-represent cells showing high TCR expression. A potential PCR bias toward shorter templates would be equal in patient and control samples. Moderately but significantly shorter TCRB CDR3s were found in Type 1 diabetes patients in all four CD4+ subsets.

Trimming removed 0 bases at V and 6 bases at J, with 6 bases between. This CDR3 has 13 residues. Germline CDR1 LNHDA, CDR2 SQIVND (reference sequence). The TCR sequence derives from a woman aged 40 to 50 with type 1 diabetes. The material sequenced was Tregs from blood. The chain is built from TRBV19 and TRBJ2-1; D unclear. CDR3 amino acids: CASSIELLNEQFF. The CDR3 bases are TGTGCCAGTAGTATAGAACTCCTCAATGAGCAGTTCTTC.